Sequencing of this TCR beta chain was carried out in a study of OX40 agonist ivuxolimab in advanced cancers. Trimming took off 8 bases at V and 10 bases at J, with 6 bases between the two ends. The CDR3 contains 9 residues. CDR1 and CDR2 from the germline V gene are SEHNR and FQNEAQ (reference sequence). Profiling relied on immunoSEQ multiplex PCR, and the TCRdb table lists in-frame clones only, not all of them. The sample records tens of thousands of clones, about 89% being singletons. Specimen: CD4+ or CD8+ T cells sorted from blood, collected in a trial of the OX40 agonist ivuxolimab. This clonotype originated in an adult with an advanced solid tumor such as melanoma, head and neck, liver or kidney cancer. The chain is built from TRBV7-9 and TRBJ2-1; D gene unclear. In DNA, the CDR3 is TGTGCCAGCCCAGCGGAGCAGTTCTTC. It encodes CASPAEQFF.